The 32 T cell receptor beta chains below were found in one sample sequenced in a study of cytomegalovirus exposure and HLA in healthy donors. Clones were sequenced by immunoSEQ multiplex PCR, and TCRdb holds only the in-frame ones, with some missing. The profile shows approximately 270,000 clones, around 86% of them singletons. What was sequenced was PBMCs. The source is a woman aged 18-29 years in good health and CMV-seronegative.

This clone was seen once. The chain combines TRBV4-1 with TRBJ1-6, with 7 bases that match TRBD1. The CDR3 loop spans 19 amino acids. V lost 0 bases, J lost 0 bases, and 8 bases stayed unmatched. Germline CDR1 and CDR2: MGHRA and YSYEKL. CDR3 region: CASSQEIGRGSSYNSPLHF. The CDR3 coding sequence is TGCGCCAGCAGCCAAGAGATCGGCAGGGGGAGCTCCTATAATTCACCCCTCCACTTT.

This chain links TRBV10-3 with TRBJ1-2, with 9 bases identical to TRBD1. CDR3 length: 13 residues. The germline gives CDR1 ENHRY, CDR2 SYGVKD. The V segment lost 6 bases and the J segment 7 bases; nucleotides outside the gene matches: 6. For the CDR3, the DNA is TGTGCCATCAGGGGGGACAGGGACGGTGGCTACACCTTC. Translated: CAIRGDRDGGYTF.

The chain is built from TRBV18 and TRBJ2-7, with TRBD2 matching over 13 bases. The CDR3 consists of 16 residues. Germline-derived CDR1 and CDR2 are KGHSH and LQKENI. J was trimmed by 7 bases and V by 3 bases; bases with no gene match: 9. CDR3: CASSPRTSGRSYEQYF. CDR3 nucleotides: TGTGCCAGCTCACCGCGGACTAGCGGGAGATCGTATGAGCAGTACTTC.

The chain recombines TRBV5-6 with TRBJ2-5; 11 bases map to TRBD1. The CDR3 runs to 15 residues. The trim removed 4 bases at V and 5 bases at J, leaving 7 bases unmatched. Germline CDR1 reads SGHDT; CDR2 reads YYEEEE. The CDR3 sequence: CASSTGQGASETQYF. CDR3 coding DNA: TGTGCCAGCAGCACCGGACAGGGGGCGTCTGAGACCCAGTACTTC.

The chain employs TRBV7-2 and TRBJ1-4; maybe TRBD1 (5 bases). This CDR3 region has 15 residues. Trimming shortened V by 5 bases and J by 0 bases, and 10 bases separated the two germline ends. The germline gives CDR1 SGHTA, CDR2 FQGNSA. The CDR3 is CASSPGLATNEKLFF. Here the CDR3 DNA reads TGTGCCAGCAGCCCAGGGTTGGCAACTAATGAAAAACTGTTTTTT. Full variable domain (rest looked up from reference TRBV7-2 and TRBJ1-4): GAGVSQSPSNKVTEKGKDVELRCDPISGHTALYWYRQSLGQGLEFLIYFQGNSAPDKSGLPSDRFSAERTGGSVSTLTIQRTQQEDSAVYLCASSPGLATNEKLFFGSGTQLSVL.

The rearrangement uses TRBV9 and TRBJ1-5; D is possibly TRBD1 (6 bases). Germline CDR1 SGDLS, CDR2 YYNGEE. The length of the CDR3 is 17 residues. Trimming removed 4 bases from V and 0 bases from J, with 17 bases in between. CDR3 loop: CASSHDPGTHSNQPQHF. The CDR3, as DNA: TGTGCCAGCAGCCACGATCCCGGGACACATAGCAATCAGCCCCAGCATTTT. Supplemented by reference TRBV9 and TRBJ1-5, the full variable domain reads DSGVTQTPKHLITATGQRVTLRCSPRSGDLSVYWYQQSLDQGLQFLIQYYNGEERAKGNILERFSAQQFPDLHSELNLSSLELGDSALYFCASSHDPGTHSNQPQHFGDGTRLSIL.

Only a few counts were recorded for this clone. The chain uses TRBV4-1 and TRBJ2-7, with D possibly TRBD1 on 6 matching bases. Per germline, CDR1 MGHRA and CDR2 YSYEKL. V lost 1 base to trimming and J lost 3 bases, with 13 bases between them. The CDR3 sequence is 15 residues long. CDR3 nucleotide sequence: TGCGCCAGCAGCCAAGTTAGTCAGGGGCTCTACGAGCAGTACTTC. Protein: CASSQVSQGLYEQYF.

This rearrangement joins TRBV25-1 to TRBJ1-2, with D unresolved. The CDR3 has 16 amino acids. V was clipped by 1 base and J by 4 bases, with 16 bases between them. Germline loops: CDR1 MGHDK, CDR2 SYGVNS. The CDR3 spells CASSESIAYRSYGYTF. The CDR3 DNA follows: TGTGCCAGCAGTGAATCCATAGCGTACCGTAGCTATGGCTACACCTTC.

V and J are TRBV18 and TRBJ2-1; TRBD2 matches at 8 bases. This CDR3 has 16 amino acids. Germline lookup yields CDR1 KGHSH and CDR2 LQKENI. Trimming took 3 bases from V and 2 from J; bases not matched to a gene: 6. CDR3: CASSPGQREPYNEQFF. The CDR3 DNA reads as TGTGCCAGCTCACCTGGTCAGCGGGAGCCCTACAATGAGCAGTTCTTC.

This chain connects TRBV30 to TRBJ1-5, with TRBD1 matching over 9 bases. V lost 1 base, J lost 0 bases, and 10 bases stayed unmatched. This CDR3 contains 18 residues. In germline, CDR1 is GTSNPN, CDR2 SVGIG (reference sequence). CDR3 in DNA: TGTGCCTGGAGTGCCAACCGGGACAGGGTATATAGCAATCAGCCCCAGCATTTT. It yields the protein CAWSANRDRVYSNQPQHF. The full variable domain, completed using reference TRBV30 and TRBJ1-5, is SQTIHQWPATLVQPVGSPLSLECTVEGTSNPNLYWYRQAAGRGLQLLFYSVGIGQISSEVPQNLSASRPQDRQFILSSKKLLLSDSGFYLCAWSANRDRVYSNQPQHFGDGTRLSIL.

V gene TRBV11-1 combines with J gene TRBJ2-2; D is unclear. CDR1 SGHAT and CDR2 FQDESV come from the germline V gene (reference sequence). The V and J ends lost 2 bases and 3 bases respectively, with 7 bases between them. CDR3 length: 14 amino acids. CDR3 nucleotide sequence: TGTGCCAGCAGCTTATTAGAGGACACCGGGGAGCTGTTTTTT. This translates into CASSLLEDTGELFF.

The chain joins TRBV30 to TRBJ2-2; D perhaps matches TRBD2 (6 bases). The CDR3 totals 15 residues. Per the germline V gene, CDR1 is GTSNPN and CDR2 is SVGIG (reference sequence). V gave up 8 bases and J gave up 7 bases, with 23 bases separating them. The DNA for the CDR3 is TGTGCCCTGGTCGGGACTTCAGGGCCCCGCGGGGAGCTGTTTTTT. Translation gives CALVGTSGPRGELFF.

In this sample, this clone turned up once. The chain combines TRBV4-3 with TRBJ1-1; unclear D gene. This CDR3 contains 14 residues. The germline gives CDR1 LGHNA, CDR2 YSLEER. V shed 3 bases and J shed 10 bases, with 18 bases lying between them. The CDR3 loop is CASSHLGPSEGAFF. Written as DNA, the CDR3 is TGCGCCAGCAGCCATCTCGGACCCTCCGAGGGAGCTTTCTTT.

The chain has TRBV5-1 and TRBJ2-7; a possible D gene is TRBD2 (5 bases). There are 14 residues in the CDR3. The V end was cut by 0 bases, the J end by 5 bases, with 12 bases between. Germline V lookup: CDR1 SGHRS, CDR2 YFSETQ. The CDR3 DNA follows: TGCGCCAGCAGCTTGGACGCTAGCCAAAACGAGCAGTACTTC. Translation: CASSLDASQNEQYF.

V usage is TRBV27 and J usage is TRBJ2-3; 10 bases align to TRBD2. V was pared by 4 bases and J by 5 bases, with 3 bases of the junction left unmatched. This CDR3 has 14 residues. CDR1 MNHEY and CDR2 SMNVEV come from the germline V gene (reference sequence). This CDR3 reads CASSYRTSGDTQYF. The CDR3 DNA sequence: TGTGCCAGCAGTTACAGGACTAGCGGAGATACGCAGTATTTT.

The chain joins TRBV7-3 to TRBJ2-1, with D tentatively TRBD2 (5 bases). Deletions cut 5 bases from V and 6 bases from J, with 20 bases between. The CDR3 loop spans 16 amino acids. Germline V lookup: CDR1 SGHTA, CDR2 FQGTGA. CDR3 residues: CASSAPSKRRGNEQFF. CDR3 in DNA: TGTGCCAGCAGCGCGCCGTCCAAGCGCCGGGGCAATGAGCAGTTCTTC.

The chain joins TRBV6-1 to TRBJ1-4; the D gene is possibly TRBD1 (6 bases). Germline V CDR1 and CDR2: MNHNS, SASEGT. Between the trimmed V and J ends, which lost 4 bases and 7 bases, there was a span of 25 bases. There are 18 residues in the CDR3. In DNA form, the CDR3 reads TGTGCCAGCAGTGGCATATATGGGGGCACGAGTAGGGTTGAAAAACTGTTTTTT. Residues: CASSGIYGGTSRVEKLFF.

The chain employs TRBV25-1 and TRBJ1-2, with 10 nucleotides matching TRBD1. The germline V gene encodes CDR1 MGHDK and CDR2 SYGVNS. This CDR3 has 13 amino acids. The trim removed 9 bases at V and 6 bases at J, leaving 7 bases unmatched. The CDR3 nucleotides read TGTGCCAGTTCCCCCGGGACAGGGGATGGCTACACCTTC. Protein: CASSPGTGDGYTF.

This clone was detected once. The chain has TRBV27 and TRBJ1-1; possible D gene TRBD1, 5 bases. CDR1 MNHEY and CDR2 SMNVEV come from the germline V gene (reference sequence). This CDR3 region has 12 residues. Trimming cost V 7 bases and J 3 bases, with 9 bases left between them. The CDR3 is CASTGSYTEAFF. The CDR3 nucleotides are TGTGCCAGCACAGGGTCATACACTGAAGCTTTCTTT.

The chain joins TRBV30 to TRBJ2-2; TRBD2 matches at 10 bases. Trimming took 3 bases from V and 5 from J; bases not matched to a gene: 9. The CDR3 sequence is 16 residues long. Germline V lookup: CDR1 GTSNPN, CDR2 SVGIG (reference sequence). CDR3: CAWSPARTSGTGELFF. Written as DNA, the CDR3 is TGTGCCTGGAGCCCCGCTCGGACTAGCGGAACCGGGGAGCTGTTTTTT.

V and J are TRBV4-3 and TRBJ1-2, with a tentative D call TRBD1 (6 bases). CDR3 size: 15 residues. CDR1 is LGHNA, CDR2 YSLEER, per germline. Between the trimmed V and J ends, which lost 0 bases and 8 bases, there was a span of 16 bases. CDR3 sequence reads: CASSQDWTAKLGYTF. In DNA form, the CDR3 reads TGCGCCAGCAGCCAAGACTGGACAGCCAAACTAGGCTACACCTTC.

The rearrangement links TRBV29-1 to TRBJ2-3, with unresolved D. Trimming cost V 0 bases and J 3 bases, with 7 bases left between them. Germline V gene lookup returns CDR1 SQVTM and CDR2 ANQGSEA. This CDR3 has 13 amino acids. The CDR3 nucleotides read TGCAGCGTTGAAGAGGGCAGAACAGATACGCAGTATTTT. This codes for CSVEEGRTDTQYF.

V gene TRBV19 combines with J gene TRBJ2-7; 10 bases line up with TRBD1. J was trimmed by 6 bases and V by 0 bases; bases with no gene match: 14. Germline values: CDR1 LNHDA, CDR2 SQIVND (reference sequence). The CDR3 runs to 18 residues. Written as DNA, the CDR3 is TGTGCCAGTAGTATAGATAACCCCTCCCGGGACAGGGGCCGCGAGCAGTACTTC. Encoded protein: CASSIDNPSRDRGREQYF. Full variable domain (rest looked up from reference TRBV19 and TRBJ2-7): DGGITQSPKYLFRKEGQNVTLSCEQNLNHDAMYWYRQDPGQGLRLIYYSQIVNDFQKGDIAEGYSVSREKKESFPLTVTSAQKNPTAFYLCASSIDNPSRDRGREQYFGPGTRLTVT.

The V and J genes are TRBV2 and TRBJ1-2; TRBD1 is a possible D gene (6 bases). Trimming removed 2 bases from V and 4 bases from J, with 11 bases in between. This CDR3 spans 14 amino acids. Per the germline V gene, CDR1 is SNHLY and CDR2 is FYNNEI. The CDR3 nucleotides are TGTGCCAGCAGTGAAAGTATAGGGGGCTATGGCTACACCTTC. It yields the protein CASSESIGGYGYTF.

The chain carries TRBV13 and TRBJ1-1; D call uncertain. With 0 bases removed from V and 8 bases from J, the gap between germline ends came to 13 bases. The V gene's germline CDR1 is PRHDT and CDR2 FYEKMQ (reference sequence). This CDR3 has 14 amino acids. The CDR3: CASSLGLARGEAFF. The CDR3 DNA reads as TGTGCCAGCAGCTTAGGCCTAGCAAGAGGGGAAGCTTTCTTT.

The chain couples TRBV7-9 to TRBJ1-5; D not certain. The CDR3 runs to 12 residues. CDR1 is SEHNR and CDR2 is FQNEAQ in the germline V gene (reference sequence). Trimming cost V 5 bases and J 7 bases, with 9 bases left between them. The CDR3 nucleotides read TGTGCCAGCAGCCCGGAGAACCAGCCCCAGCATTTT. This sequence encodes CASSPENQPQHF.

This chain uses TRBV7-9 with TRBJ1-1, with D possibly matching TRBD1 (5 bases). The CDR3 spans 13 residues. Trimming took 2 bases from V and 5 from J, leaving 9 bases between them. Germline loops: CDR1 SEHNR, CDR2 FQNEAQ (reference sequence). CDR3 sequence: CASSLRGRTEAFF. The CDR3 DNA sequence: TGTGCCAGCAGCTTAAGGGGAAGGACTGAAGCTTTCTTT.

The chain couples TRBV6-5 to TRBJ2-7, with D possibly being TRBD1 (6 bases). Germline V gene data show CDR1 as MNHEY and CDR2 as SVGAGI. The CDR3 is made up of 15 amino acids. V gave up 0 bases and J gave up 0 bases, with 9 bases separating them. The CDR3 sequence is CASSYSQGLSYEQYF. The CDR3 DNA sequence: TGTGCCAGCAGTTACTCACAGGGCCTCTCCTACGAGCAGTACTTC.

V gene TRBV6-1 combines with J gene TRBJ2-7; D perhaps matches TRBD1 (6 bases). Trimming pared 7 bases from V and 0 bases from J, leaving 13 bases between. The CDR3 length is 14 residues. CDR1 MNHNS and CDR2 SASEGT come from the germline V gene. The CDR3 DNA reads as TGTGCCAGCAACCGGGACACCAGCTCCTACGAGCAGTACTTC. Translating gives CASNRDTSSYEQYF.

The genes are TRBV9 and TRBJ2-3, with D hard to call. Germline values: CDR1 SGDLS, CDR2 YYNGEE. The germline V and J ends were trimmed by 0 bases and 3 bases, with 2 bases remaining between them. The CDR3 is 12 amino acids. CDR3 protein: CASSVATDTQYF. The CDR3 bases are TGTGCCAGCAGCGTAGCAACAGATACGCAGTATTTT.

The chain links TRBV19 to TRBJ2-6; unclear D gene. V lost 4 bases and J 3 bases, leaving 7 bases between the germline ends. CDR1 and CDR2 (germline): LNHDA, SQIVND (reference sequence). The CDR3 runs 14 residues. The CDR3 DNA follows: TGTGCCAGTAGTACCTCCGTTGGGGCCAACGTCCTGACTTTC. Translated, it gives CASSTSVGANVLTF.

V and J are TRBV5-1 and TRBJ1-1; unclear D gene. This CDR3 comprises 13 residues. Germline V gives CDR1 SGHRS, CDR2 YFSETQ. Between the trimmed V and J ends, which lost 2 bases and 1 base, there was a span of 6 bases. The CDR3 is CASSFKPNTEAFF. The CDR3 DNA reads TGCGCCAGCAGCTTTAAGCCGAACACTGAAGCTTTCTTT. The variable domain in full, with the rest retrieved from reference TRBV5-1 and TRBJ1-1, is KAGVTQTPRYLIKTRGQQVTLSCSPISGHRSVSWYQQTPGQGLQFLFEYFSETQRNKGNFPGRFSGRQFSNSRSEMNVSTLELGDSALYLCASSFKPNTEAFFGQGTRLTVV.